This T cell receptor (beta chain) comes out of a study of Graves' ophthalmopathy and Graves' hyperthyroidism. The CDR3 loop spans 15 amino acids. With V trimmed by 0 bases and J by 1 base, 3 bases remained unmatched. The V gene's germline CDR1 is SGHRS and CDR2 YFSETQ. Of note for this clonotype: The conserved phenylalanine or tryptophan normally closing the CDR3 is absent here, so this likely arose from a read error.

The authors amplified TCR beta CDR3 regions, and they did so from RNA transcripts for repertoire sequencing. First-round RT-PCR with HTBI primers preceded a second-round multiplex PCR. MiXCR, applied by TCRdb to the multiplex PCR reads, yields one record per CDR3 protein. The table records around 670,000 distinct CDR3 sequences, roughly 40% of them present only once. The origin of this receptor is an adult man with Graves' ophthalmopathy. The chain employs TRBV5-1 and TRBJ2-7, with 8 positions matching TRBD1. The specimen was peripheral blood. CDR3 DNA: TGCGCCAGCAGCTTGGGTTGGGACAGGTCCTACGAGCAGTACCTC. As protein: CASSLGWDRSYEQYL.